The source of this TCR beta chain is a study of cytomegalovirus exposure and HLA in healthy donors. Notes on the study in general: 16,951 TCR beta sequences were associated with HLA alleles at 0.05 false discovery rate in a later analysis. TCR beta V- and J-gene trimming, according to a later analysis, was linked to a missense DCLRE1C variant. Among the CMV-associated chains, a few were confirmed in vitro as specific for CMV antigens.

Primers: 60 Vbeta forward and 13 Jbeta reverse. In the study's own analysis: In a later analysis, roughly 11 million of approximately 81 million unique beta chains occurred in at least two donors. Assay used: immunoSEQ multiplex PCR; TCRdb lists only in-frame clones, some missing. V and J calls and clone size are as listed in that table; D and trimming were resolved from the DNA. The profile shows 150,000 to 200,000 clones, 70% to 75% of them singletons. As for this clone: What it binds is not known.

The TCR comes from a male donor in good health and CMV-seronegative. The sample taken for sequencing was PBMCs.

CDR3 amino acids: CASSWTSGGAGTDTQYF. Here the CDR3 DNA reads TGCGCCAGCAGCTGGACTAGCGGGGGGGCGGGCACAGATACGCAGTATTTT. The chain recombines TRBV5-1 with TRBJ2-3; 15 nucleotides match TRBD2. Germline values: CDR1 SGHRS, CDR2 YFSETQ. J was trimmed by 1 base and V by 3 bases; bases with no gene match: 3. The CDR3 totals 17 residues. Full variable domain (outside the CDR3, taken from reference TRBV5-1 and TRBJ2-3): KAGVTQTPRYLIKTRGQQVTLSCSPISGHRSVSWYQQTPGQGLQFLFEYFSETQRNKGNFPGRFSGRQFSNSRSEMNVSTLELGDSALYLCASSWTSGGAGTDTQYFGPGTRLTVL.